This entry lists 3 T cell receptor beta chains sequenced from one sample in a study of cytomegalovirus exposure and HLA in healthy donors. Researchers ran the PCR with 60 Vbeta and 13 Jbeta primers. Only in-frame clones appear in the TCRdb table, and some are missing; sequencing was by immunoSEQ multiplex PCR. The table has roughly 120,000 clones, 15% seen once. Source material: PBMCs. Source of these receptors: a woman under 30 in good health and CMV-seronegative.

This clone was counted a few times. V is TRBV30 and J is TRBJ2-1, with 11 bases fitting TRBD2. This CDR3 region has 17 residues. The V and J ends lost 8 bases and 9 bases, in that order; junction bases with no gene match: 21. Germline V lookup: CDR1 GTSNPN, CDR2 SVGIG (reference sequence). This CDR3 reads CALGRRLAGPLRGEQFF. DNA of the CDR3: TGTGCCCTGGGACGACGACTAGCGGGGCCCCTCAGGGGTGAGCAGTTCTTC.

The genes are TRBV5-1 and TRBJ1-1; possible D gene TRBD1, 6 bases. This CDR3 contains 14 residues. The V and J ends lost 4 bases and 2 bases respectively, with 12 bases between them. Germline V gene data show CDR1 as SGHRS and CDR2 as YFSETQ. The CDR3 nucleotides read TGCGCCAGCAGCCCCGGGACACCTAACACTGAAGCTTTCTTT. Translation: CASSPGTPNTEAFF.

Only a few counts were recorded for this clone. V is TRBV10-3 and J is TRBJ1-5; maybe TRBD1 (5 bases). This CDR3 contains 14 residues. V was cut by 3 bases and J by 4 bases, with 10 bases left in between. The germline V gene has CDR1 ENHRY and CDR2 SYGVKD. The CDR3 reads CAISDRDTNQPQHF. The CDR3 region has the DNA TGTGCCATCAGTGACAGGGATACGAATCAGCCCCAGCATTTT.